This T cell receptor (beta chain) stems from a study of regulatory T cells in long-lasting Graves disease. J gave up 2 bases and V 4 bases, and 2 bases lay outside the gene matches. The CDR3 loop spans 13 amino acids. Germline values: CDR1 LGHDT, CDR2 YNNKEL (reference sequence). As to time point: newly diagnosed GD, antithyroid drugs for less than 3 months. The TCR library was prepared using RNA isolated from PBMCs. This clonotype was recorded many times. Relying on iRepertoire HTBI primers and Arm-PCR of CDR3 regions, the team built TCR beta libraries. Each CDR3 protein is one row after TCRdb ran MiXCR on the multiplex PCR reads. The data hold more than 300,000 distinct CDR3 sequences, with around 15% observed a single time. The sample was also reused in another study, on T cells in Graves' hyperthyroidism and ophthalmopathy.

The rearrangement links TRBV3-1 to TRBJ2-7; 7 bases are shared with TRBD1. The source of this sequence is a woman aged 18-29 years with Graves disease. The sequenced sample was peripheral blood mononuclear cells (PBMCs), obtained at new diagnosis, from a patient treated with antithyroid drugs. As DNA, the CDR3 is TGTGCCAGCAGCCCGACAGGGCCCTACGAGCAGTACTTC. Translating it yields CASSPTGPYEQYF.